What follows is one TCR beta chain and its context. A much more abundant neighbour one base away suggests this may be a read error. The record originates from a study of blood T cells in healthy people across ages. A second PCR, run for about 7 to 11 cycles, used a sample-barcoded 5' primer plus a J-beta primer mix. Via MiXCR, TCRdb re-called the 5' RACE reads, giving one row per CDR3 protein. The sample has around 1,700,000 distinct CDR3 sequences; under 30% are singletons. V lost 0 bases and J lost 13, with 20 bases in between. This CDR3 has 15 residues. Looked up from germline, CDR1 is SGDLS and CDR2 is YYNGEE.

Material: blood. The V gene is TRBV9, the J gene TRBJ2-4, with TRBD2 as a possible D gene (5 bases). The sequence came from a woman in her thirties in good health. CDR3 amino acids: CASSVAASLNNEQYF. CDR3 coding DNA: TGTGCCAGCAGCGTAGCTGCTAGCCTGAACAATGAGCAGTACTTC.